These T cell receptor beta chains were read from a single sample in a study of T cells in Graves' hyperthyroidism and ophthalmopathy. TCRdb called the multiplex PCR reads again in MiXCR, with one record for every CDR3 protein. The sample holds 600,000 or so distinct CDR3 sequences, about half seen once. Specimen: peripheral blood or thyroid tissue (not recorded which). The source of these receptors is a woman aged 18-29 years with Graves' hyperthyroidism. Both conserved end residues are part of each CDR3. Each record gives: J gene, V gene, clone size, D gene, CDR3 protein, CDR3 DNA. D genes are given only for firm matches. Clone size, where shown, is once, few, many, or a class for clones that have expanded.

TRBJ1-1 TRBV2 NA NA CASIEGVLNTEAFF TGTGCCAGCATAGAGGGGGTGCTGAACACTGAAGCTTTCTTT
TRBJ1-3 TRBV7-3 NA NA CASSPTSTGNTIYF TGCGCCAGCAGCCCCACCAGTACTGGAAACACCATATATTTT
TRBJ1-2 TRBV15 NA NA CATSSLDGNYGYTF TGTGCCACCAGCAGCTTAGACGGTAACTATGGCTACACCTTC
TRBJ1-5 TRBV7-8 many NA CASSTQGKGKPQHF TGTGCCAGCAGCACCCAGGGAAAAGGAAAGCCCCAGCATTTT
TRBJ2-5 TRBV10-1 few NA CASSKSFGETQYF TGCGCCAGCAGTAAGAGCTTCGGGGAGACCCAGTACTTC
TRBJ1-5 TRBV13 NA TRBD1 CASSLSQGERGNQPQHF TGTGCCAGCAGCTTAAGTCAGGGGGAAAGGGGCAATCAGCCCCAGCATTTT
TRBJ1-2 TRBV7-6 once NA CASSLTPLARDGYTF TGTGCCAGCAGCTTAACGCCTCTCGCCAGGGATGGCTACACCTTC
TRBJ1-1 TRBV29-1 NA NA CSVWSGTGTEAFF TGCAGCGTTTGGAGTGGGACGGGCACTGAAGCTTTCTTT
TRBJ2-7 TRBV7-9 few NA CASSPRVKGYEQYF TGTGCCAGCAGCCCCAGGGTTAAAGGCTACGAGCAGTACTTC
TRBJ2-5 TRBV24-1 NA NA CATSDPAGALQETQYF TGTGCCACCAGTGATCCTGCAGGGGCCTTACAAGAGACCCAGTACTTC
TRBJ2-5 TRBV20-1 few TRBD1 CSGQGAKETQYF TGCTCCGGACAGGGGGCGAAAGAGACCCAGTACTTC
TRBJ2-5 TRBV20-1 NA NA CSASDRGEAQYF TGCAGTGCATCGGACAGAGGAGAGGCCCAGTACTTC
TRBJ2-2 TRBV6-5 NA NA CASSHGLLGGELFF TGTGCCAGCAGTCATGGACTCCTGGGCGGGGAGCTGTTTTTT
TRBJ2-2 TRBV7-3 NA TRBD2 CASSLFGRVTGELFF TGTGCCAGCAGCTTGTTCGGGAGGGTCACCGGGGAGCTGTTTTTT
TRBJ1-3 TRBV7-9 many NA CASTPEGNTIYF TGTGCCAGCACCCCGGAGGGGAACACCATATATTTT
TRBJ2-3 TRBV2 NA NA CASRLTPDTQYF TGTGCCAGCAGACTCACGCCGGATACGCAGTATTTT
TRBJ2-7 TRBV10-3 NA NA CASSRDLGRLYEQYF TGTGCCAGCAGCCGGGACTTAGGTCGCCTCTACGAGCAGTACTTC
TRBJ1-1 TRBV7-9 few NA CASRWNGGGLNTEAFF TGTGCCAGCAGGTGGAATGGAGGGGGTTTGAACACTGAAGCTTTCTTT
TRBJ2-5 TRBV7-3 NA NA CASSLTQGETQYF TGTGCCAGCAGCTTAACTCAGGGGGAGACCCAGTACTTC
TRBJ1-1 TRBV27 NA NA CASSPRSNTEAFF TGTGCCAGCAGTCCCAGGTCGAACACTGAAGCTTTCTTT
TRBJ2-7 TRBV7-2 few TRBD1 CASTTVPGQGAYEQYF TGTGCCAGCACCACTGTTCCGGGACAGGGGGCCTACGAGCAGTACTTC